This T cell receptor (beta chain) was documented in a study of cytomegalovirus exposure and HLA in healthy donors. Study results and caveats: Presence/absence analysis assumed near-uniform sequencing depth across donors.

The PCR had 60 Vbeta and 13 Jbeta primers. The assay was immunoSEQ multiplex PCR, and TCRdb's table has in-frame clones only and misses some. Seen here are 250,000 to 350,000 clones, 75% to 90% observed once, and the top ten hold about 0.28%. CDR1 SGHKS and CDR2 YYEKEE come from the germline V gene (reference sequence). The CDR3 is 13 residues long. V was trimmed by 0 bases and J by 6 bases, leaving 10 bases between them. This clone came up a few times. Its antigen is currently unknown. This sequence joins TRBV5-5 and TRBJ2-7, with D perhaps TRBD1 (6 bases). The source of this sequence is a girl between 2 and 10 years old in good health and CMV-seronegative. Input material: PBMCs. The CDR3, as DNA: TGTGCCAGCAGCTTGGTTGTCAGGGGCGAGCAGTACTTC. This codes for CASSLVVRGEQYF.